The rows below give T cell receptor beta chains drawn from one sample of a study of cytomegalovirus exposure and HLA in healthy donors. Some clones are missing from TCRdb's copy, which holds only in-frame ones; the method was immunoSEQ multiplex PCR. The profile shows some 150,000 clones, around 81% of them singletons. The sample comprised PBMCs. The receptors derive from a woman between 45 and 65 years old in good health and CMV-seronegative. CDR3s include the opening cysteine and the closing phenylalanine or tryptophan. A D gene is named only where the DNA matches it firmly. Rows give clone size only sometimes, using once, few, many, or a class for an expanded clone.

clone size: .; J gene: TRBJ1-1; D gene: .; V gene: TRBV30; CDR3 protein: CAWNGPDMNTEAFF; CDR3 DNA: TGTGCCTGGAATGGTCCCGACATGAACACTGAAGCTTTCTTT
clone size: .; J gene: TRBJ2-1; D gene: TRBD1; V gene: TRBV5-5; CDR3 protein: CASHQGARNEQFF; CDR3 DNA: TGTGCCAGTCACCAGGGGGCAAGGAATGAGCAGTTCTTC
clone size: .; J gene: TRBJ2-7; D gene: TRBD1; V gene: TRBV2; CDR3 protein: CASSVPGGYEQYF; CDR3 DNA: TGTGCCAGCAGTGTTCCAGGGGGCTACGAGCAGTACTTC
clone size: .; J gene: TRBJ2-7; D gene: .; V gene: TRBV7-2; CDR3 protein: CASSRRSPGTYEQYF; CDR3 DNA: TGTGCCAGCAGCCGCCGGTCGCCGGGAACCTACGAGCAGTACTTC
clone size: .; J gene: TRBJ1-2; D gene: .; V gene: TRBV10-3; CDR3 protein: CAISESKGHRGYTF; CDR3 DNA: TGTGCCATCAGTGAGTCGAAGGGGCATCGGGGCTACACCTTC
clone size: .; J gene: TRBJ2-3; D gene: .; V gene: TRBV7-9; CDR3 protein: CASSQNGGTDTQYF; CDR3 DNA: TGTGCCAGCAGCCAAAACGGGGGCACAGATACGCAGTATTTT
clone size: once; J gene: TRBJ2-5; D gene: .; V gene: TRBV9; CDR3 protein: CASSVGTKETQYF; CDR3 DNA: TGTGCCAGCAGCGTAGGGACAAAAGAGACCCAGTACTTC
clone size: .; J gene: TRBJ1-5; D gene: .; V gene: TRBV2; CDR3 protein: CASSETSNQPQHF; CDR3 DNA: TGTGCCAGCAGTGAAACTAGTAATCAGCCCCAGCATTTT
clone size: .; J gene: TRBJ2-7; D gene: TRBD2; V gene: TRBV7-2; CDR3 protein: CASSTSGRGGQGNEQYF; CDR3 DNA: TGTGCCAGTAGCACCTCGGGGCGGGGGGGCCAAGGCAACGAGCAGTACTTC
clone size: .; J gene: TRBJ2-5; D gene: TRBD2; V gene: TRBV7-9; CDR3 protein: CSSSLARERVLETQYF; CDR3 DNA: TGTTCCAGCAGCTTAGCGCGGGAGAGGGTTTTGGAGACCCAGTACTTC
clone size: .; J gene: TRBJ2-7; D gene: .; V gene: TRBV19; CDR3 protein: CASSIALNSYEQYF; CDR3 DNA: TGTGCCAGTAGTATAGCCCTAAACTCCTACGAGCAGTACTTC
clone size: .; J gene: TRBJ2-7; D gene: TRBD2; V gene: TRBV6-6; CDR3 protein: CASSTPSGRNEQYF; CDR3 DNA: TGTGCCAGCAGTACCCCAAGCGGGAGAAACGAGCAGTACTTC
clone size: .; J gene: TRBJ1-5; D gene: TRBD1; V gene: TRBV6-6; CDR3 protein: CASSYSGTVDNQPQHF; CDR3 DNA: TGTGCCAGCAGTTACTCCGGGACAGTGGACAATCAGCCCCAGCATTTT
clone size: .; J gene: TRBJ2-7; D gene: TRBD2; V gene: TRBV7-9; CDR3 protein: CASSPDLAGEGYEQYF; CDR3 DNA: TGTGCCAGCAGCCCAGACCTAGCGGGAGAGGGCTACGAGCAGTACTTC
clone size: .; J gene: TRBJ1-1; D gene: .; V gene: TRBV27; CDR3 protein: CASSPLSAGTEAFF; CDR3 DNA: TGTGCCAGCAGTCCACTCTCTGCAGGGACTGAAGCTTTCTTT
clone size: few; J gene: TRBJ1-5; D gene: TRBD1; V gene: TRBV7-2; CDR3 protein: CASSLTGSHSNQPQHF; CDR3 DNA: TGTGCCAGCAGCTTGACAGGGTCCCATAGCAATCAGCCCCAGCATTTT
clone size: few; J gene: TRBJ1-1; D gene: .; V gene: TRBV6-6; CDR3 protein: CASTRGIGNTEAFF; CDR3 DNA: TGTGCCAGCACGAGGGGGATAGGGAACACTGAAGCTTTCTTT
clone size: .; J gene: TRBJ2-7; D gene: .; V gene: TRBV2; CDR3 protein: CASGWADQGEQYF; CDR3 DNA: TGTGCCAGCGGATGGGCCGACCAGGGAGAGCAGTACTTC
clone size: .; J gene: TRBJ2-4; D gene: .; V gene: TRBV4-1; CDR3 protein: CASSQAFASKNIQYF; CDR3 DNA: TGCGCCAGCAGCCAAGCATTCGCTAGCAAAAACATTCAGTACTTC
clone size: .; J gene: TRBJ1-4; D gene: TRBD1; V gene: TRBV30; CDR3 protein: CAWSQGQGMSNEKLFF; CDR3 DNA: TGTGCCTGGAGTCAGGGACAGGGTATGTCTAATGAAAAACTGTTTTTT
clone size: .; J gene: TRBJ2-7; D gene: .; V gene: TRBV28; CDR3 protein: CASSMGRTLLEQYF; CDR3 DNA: TGTGCCAGCAGTATGGGCCGTACACTGCTCGAGCAGTACTTC
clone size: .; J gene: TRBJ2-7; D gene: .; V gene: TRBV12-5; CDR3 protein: CASGFQGSYEQYF; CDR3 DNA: TGTGCTAGTGGTTTCCAGGGGTCCTACGAGCAGTACTTC
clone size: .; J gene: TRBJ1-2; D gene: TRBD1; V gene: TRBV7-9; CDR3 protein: CASSFDTGTGNSGYTF; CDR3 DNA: TGTGCCAGCAGCTTCGACACCGGGACAGGCAACTCTGGCTACACCTTC
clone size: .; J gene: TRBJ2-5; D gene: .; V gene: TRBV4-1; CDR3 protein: CASSQDGGKETQYF; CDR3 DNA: TGCGCCAGCAGCCAAGATGGCGGCAAAGAGACCCAGTACTTC
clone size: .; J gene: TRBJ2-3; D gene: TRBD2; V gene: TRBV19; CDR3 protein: CASSIGRGQRDTQYF; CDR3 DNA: TGTGCCAGTAGTATCGGGAGGGGTCAGAGAGATACGCAGTATTTT
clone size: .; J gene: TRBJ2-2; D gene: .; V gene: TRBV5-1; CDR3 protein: CASSLVADNTGELFF; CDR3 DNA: TGCGCCAGCAGCTTGGTTGCGGATAACACCGGGGAGCTGTTTTTT
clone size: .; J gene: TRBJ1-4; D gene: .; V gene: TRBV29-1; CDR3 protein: CSAQEGGDEKLFF; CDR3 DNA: TGCAGCGCCCAAGAGGGGGGGGATGAAAAACTGTTTTTT
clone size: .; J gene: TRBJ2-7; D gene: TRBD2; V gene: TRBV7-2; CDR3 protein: CASSLPSGSPEQYF; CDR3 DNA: TGTGCCAGCAGCTTACCCAGCGGGAGCCCCGAGCAGTACTTC
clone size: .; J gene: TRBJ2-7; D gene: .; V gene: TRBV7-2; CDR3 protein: CASSLRGPYEQYF; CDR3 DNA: TGTGCCAGCAGCTTAAGAGGGCCCTACGAGCAGTACTTC
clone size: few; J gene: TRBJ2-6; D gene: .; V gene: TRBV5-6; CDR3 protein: CASSTWPGANVLTF; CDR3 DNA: TGTGCCAGCAGCACCTGGCCTGGGGCCAACGTCCTGACTTTC
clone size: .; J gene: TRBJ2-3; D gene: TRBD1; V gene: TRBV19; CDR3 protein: CASSPGTGGRADTQYF; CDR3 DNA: TGTGCCAGTAGTCCAGGGACAGGGGGCAGGGCAGATACGCAGTATTTT
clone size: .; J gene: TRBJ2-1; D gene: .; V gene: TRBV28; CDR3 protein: CASSLQGPYNEQFF; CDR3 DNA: TGTGCCAGCAGCCTACAGGGCCCTTACAATGAGCAGTTCTTC
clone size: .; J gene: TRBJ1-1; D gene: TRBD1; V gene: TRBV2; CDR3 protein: CASRRDRDMTEAFF; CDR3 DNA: TGTGCCAGCAGGAGGGACAGGGATATGACTGAAGCTTTCTTT
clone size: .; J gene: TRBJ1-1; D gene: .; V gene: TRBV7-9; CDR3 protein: CSSSLADTIFEAFF; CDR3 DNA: TGTTCCAGCAGCTTAGCGGACACCATTTTTGAAGCTTTCTTT
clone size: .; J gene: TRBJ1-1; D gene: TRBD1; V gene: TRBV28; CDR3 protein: CASRPQGGLEAFF; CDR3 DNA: TGTGCCAGCAGACCACAGGGGGGCTTAGAAGCTTTCTTT
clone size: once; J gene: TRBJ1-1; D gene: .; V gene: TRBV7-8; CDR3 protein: CASSSRGSLEAFF; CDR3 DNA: TGTGCCAGCAGCTCCCGGGGGAGTCTTGAAGCTTTCTTT
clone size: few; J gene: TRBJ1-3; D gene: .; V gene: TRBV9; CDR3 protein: CASSVEPPGYGNTIYF; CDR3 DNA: TGTGCCAGCAGCGTAGAGCCCCCGGGGTACGGAAACACCATATATTTT
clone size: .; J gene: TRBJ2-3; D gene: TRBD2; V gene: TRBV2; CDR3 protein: CASSDRLADTQYF; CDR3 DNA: TGTGCCAGCAGCGACCGACTAGCCGATACGCAGTATTTT
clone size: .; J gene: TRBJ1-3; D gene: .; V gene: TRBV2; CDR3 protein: CASTVTGGNTIYF; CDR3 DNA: TGTGCCAGTACGGTAACAGGGGGAAACACCATATATTTT
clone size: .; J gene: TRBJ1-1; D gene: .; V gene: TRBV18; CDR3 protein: CASSPGLTEAFF; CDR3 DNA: TGTGCCAGCTCACCAGGTCTAACTGAAGCTTTCTTT
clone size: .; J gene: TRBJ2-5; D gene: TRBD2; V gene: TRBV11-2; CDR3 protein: CASSLESGGRTQYF; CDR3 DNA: TGTGCCAGCAGCTTAGAGTCGGGGGGACGGACCCAGTACTTC